This TCR beta chain was sequenced during a study of T cell repertoires in aging, cancer and after chemotherapy. Overall study: Clear clonal overlap appeared across healthy donor samples taken over several months to years. The study's findings and limits: Median generation probability rose over the chemotherapy interval in each cancer cohort, suggesting rebound thymic output. Healthy donors lost TCR diversity with age mainly through richness, cancer patients through richness and evenness.

Remarks on this clonotype: Antigen unknown.

Amplification of TCR beta used genomic DNA extracted from peripheral blood. TRB rearrangements spanning V, D and J were amplified using mixed TRB-A/B primers. TCRdb re-called the multiplex PCR reads through MiXCR, storing one row per CDR3 protein. Among approximately 11,000 distinct CDR3 sequences listed, 42% were seen once. The V end was cut by 6 bases, the J end by 1 base, with 11 bases between. Germline V CDR1 and CDR2: DFQATT, SNEGSKA (reference sequence). The CDR3 has 13 amino acids. V and J are TRBV20-1 and TRBJ2-3; the D is unclear. This sequence was found in a human donor in good health. The sequenced sample was blood. In DNA form, the CDR3 reads TGCAGTGCCCGCGTTTCGGGCACAGATACGCAGTATTTT. Its protein is CSARVSGTDTQYF.